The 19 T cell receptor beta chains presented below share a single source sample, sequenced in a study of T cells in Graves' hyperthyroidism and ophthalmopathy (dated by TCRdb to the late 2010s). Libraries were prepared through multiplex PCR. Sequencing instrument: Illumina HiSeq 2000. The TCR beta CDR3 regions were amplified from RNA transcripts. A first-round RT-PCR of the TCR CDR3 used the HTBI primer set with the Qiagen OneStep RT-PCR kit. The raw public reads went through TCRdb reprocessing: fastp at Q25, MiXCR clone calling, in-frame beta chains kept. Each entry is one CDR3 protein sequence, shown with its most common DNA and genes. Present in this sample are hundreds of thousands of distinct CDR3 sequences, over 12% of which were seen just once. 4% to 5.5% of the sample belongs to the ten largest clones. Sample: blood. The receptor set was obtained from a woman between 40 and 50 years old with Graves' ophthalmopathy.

CDR3 in amino acids: CASRGLAGGPSEQYF. In DNA, the CDR3 is TGTGCCAGCAGAGGACTAGCGGGAGGGCCCTCCGAGCAGTACTTC. The J gene is TRBJ2-7, the V gene TRBV28; 15 bases are a match to TRBD2. This CDR3 has 15 residues. Per germline, CDR1 MDHEN and CDR2 SYDVKM. The trim removed 6 bases at V and 6 bases at J, leaving 6 bases unmatched. Filled out from reference TRBV28 and TRBJ2-7, the complete variable domain reads DVKVTQSSRYLVKRTGEKVFLECVQDMDHENMFWYRQDPGLGLRLIYFSYDVKMKEKGDIPEGYSVSREKKERFSLILESASTNQTSMYLCASRGLAGGPSEQYFGPGTRLTVT.

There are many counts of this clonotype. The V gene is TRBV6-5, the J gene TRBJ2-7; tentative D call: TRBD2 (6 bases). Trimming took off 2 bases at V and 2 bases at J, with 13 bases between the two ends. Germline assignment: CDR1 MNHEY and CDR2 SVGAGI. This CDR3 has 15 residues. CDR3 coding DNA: TGTGCCAGCAGTTACGGCGGGGACTTAACCTACGAGCAGTACTTC. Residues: CASSYGGDLTYEQYF.

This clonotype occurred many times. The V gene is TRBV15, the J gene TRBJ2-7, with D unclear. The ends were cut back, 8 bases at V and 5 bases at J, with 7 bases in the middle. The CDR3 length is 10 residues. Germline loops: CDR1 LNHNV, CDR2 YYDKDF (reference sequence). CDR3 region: CATPSDEQYF. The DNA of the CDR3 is TGTGCCACCCCCAGTGACGAGCAGTACTTC.

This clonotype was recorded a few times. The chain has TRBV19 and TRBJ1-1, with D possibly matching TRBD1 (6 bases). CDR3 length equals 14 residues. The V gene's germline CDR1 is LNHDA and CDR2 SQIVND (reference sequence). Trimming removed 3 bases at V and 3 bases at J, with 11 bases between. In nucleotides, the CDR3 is TGTGCCAGTAGTATGAGGGGGTGGTACACTGAAGCTTTCTTT. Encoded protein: CASSMRGWYTEAFF.

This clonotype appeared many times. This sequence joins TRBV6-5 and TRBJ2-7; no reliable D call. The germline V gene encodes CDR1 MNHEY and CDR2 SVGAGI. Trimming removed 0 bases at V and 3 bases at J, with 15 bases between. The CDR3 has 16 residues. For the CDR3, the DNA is TGTGCCAGCAGTTACTCGGGATACCCCACTGGCTACGAGCAGTACTTC. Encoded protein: CASSYSGYPTGYEQYF.

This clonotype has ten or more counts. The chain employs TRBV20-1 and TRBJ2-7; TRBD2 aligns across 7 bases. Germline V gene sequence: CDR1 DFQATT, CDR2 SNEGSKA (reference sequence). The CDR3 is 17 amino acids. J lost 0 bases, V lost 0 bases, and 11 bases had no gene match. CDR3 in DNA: TGCAGTGCTAGAGATCTAGGGAGGGCGGGATTCTCCTACGAGCAGTACTTC. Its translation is CSARDLGRAGFSYEQYF.

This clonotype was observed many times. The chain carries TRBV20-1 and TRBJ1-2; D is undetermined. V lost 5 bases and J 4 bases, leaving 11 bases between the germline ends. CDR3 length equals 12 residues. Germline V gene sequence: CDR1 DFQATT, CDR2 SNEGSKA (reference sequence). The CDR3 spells CSAFRSSYGYTF. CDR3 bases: TGCAGTGCTTTCAGGAGCTCCTATGGCTACACCTTC.

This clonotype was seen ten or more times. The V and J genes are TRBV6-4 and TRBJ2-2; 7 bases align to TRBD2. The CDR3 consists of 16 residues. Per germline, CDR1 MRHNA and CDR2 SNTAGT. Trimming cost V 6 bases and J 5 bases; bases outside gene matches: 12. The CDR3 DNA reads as TGTGCCAGCAGAGACGGCGCGGGAGTGTTGACCGGGGAGCTGTTTTTT. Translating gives CASRDGAGVLTGELFF.

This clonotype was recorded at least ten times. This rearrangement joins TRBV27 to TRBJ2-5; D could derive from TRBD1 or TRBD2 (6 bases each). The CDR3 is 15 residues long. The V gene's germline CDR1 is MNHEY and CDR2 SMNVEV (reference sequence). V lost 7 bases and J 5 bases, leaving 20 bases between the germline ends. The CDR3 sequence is CASTLTGLRGETQYF. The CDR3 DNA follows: TGTGCCAGCACCCTTACGGGACTCAGGGGTGAGACCCAGTACTTC.

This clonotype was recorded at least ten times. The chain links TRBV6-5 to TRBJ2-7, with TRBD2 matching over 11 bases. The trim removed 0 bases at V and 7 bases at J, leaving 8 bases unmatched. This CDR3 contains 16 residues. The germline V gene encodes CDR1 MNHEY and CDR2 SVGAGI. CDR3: CASSYSRLAGGKEQYF. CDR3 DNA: TGTGCCAGCAGTTACTCAAGGCTAGCGGGAGGAAAAGAGCAGTACTTC.

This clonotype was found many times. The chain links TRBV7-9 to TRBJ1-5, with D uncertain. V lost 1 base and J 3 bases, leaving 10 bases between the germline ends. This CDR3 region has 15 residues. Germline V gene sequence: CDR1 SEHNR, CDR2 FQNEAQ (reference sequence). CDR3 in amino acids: CASSLGAGDNQPQHF. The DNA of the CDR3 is TGTGCCAGCAGCTTAGGGGCAGGAGACAATCAGCCCCAGCATTTT.

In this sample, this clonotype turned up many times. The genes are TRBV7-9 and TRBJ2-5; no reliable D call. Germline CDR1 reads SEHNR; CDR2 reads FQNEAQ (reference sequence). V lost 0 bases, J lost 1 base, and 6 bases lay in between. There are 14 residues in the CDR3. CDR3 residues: CASSLALSQETQYF. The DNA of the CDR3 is TGTGCCAGCAGCTTAGCTCTCAGCCAAGAGACCCAGTACTTC.

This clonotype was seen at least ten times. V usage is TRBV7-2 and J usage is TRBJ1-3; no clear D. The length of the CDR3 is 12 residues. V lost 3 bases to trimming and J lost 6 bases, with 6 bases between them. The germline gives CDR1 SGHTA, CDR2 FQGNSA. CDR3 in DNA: TGTGCCAGCAGCTTTACTGTAAACACCATATATTTT. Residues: CASSFTVNTIYF.

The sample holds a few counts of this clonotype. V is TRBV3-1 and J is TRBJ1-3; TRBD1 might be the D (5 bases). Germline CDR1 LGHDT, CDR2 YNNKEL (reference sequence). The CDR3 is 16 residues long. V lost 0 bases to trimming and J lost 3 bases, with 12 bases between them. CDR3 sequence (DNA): TGTGCCAGCAGCCAAGATCAGTACAGGCTTGGAAACACCATATATTTT. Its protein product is CASSQDQYRLGNTIYF.

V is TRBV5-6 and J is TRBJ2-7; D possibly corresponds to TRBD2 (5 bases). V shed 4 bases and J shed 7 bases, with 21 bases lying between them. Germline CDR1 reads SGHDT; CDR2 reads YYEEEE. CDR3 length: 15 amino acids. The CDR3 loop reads CASSVEAESIREQYF. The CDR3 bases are TGTGCCAGCAGCGTGGAGGCCGAAAGTATCCGGGAGCAGTACTTC.

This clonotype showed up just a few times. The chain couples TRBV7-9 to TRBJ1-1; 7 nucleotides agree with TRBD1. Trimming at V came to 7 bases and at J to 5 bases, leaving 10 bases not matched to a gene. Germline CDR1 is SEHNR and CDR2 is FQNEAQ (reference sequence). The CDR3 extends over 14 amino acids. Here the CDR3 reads CASILSGGSTEAFF. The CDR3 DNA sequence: TGTGCCAGCATCTTGTCAGGGGGTAGTACTGAAGCTTTCTTT.

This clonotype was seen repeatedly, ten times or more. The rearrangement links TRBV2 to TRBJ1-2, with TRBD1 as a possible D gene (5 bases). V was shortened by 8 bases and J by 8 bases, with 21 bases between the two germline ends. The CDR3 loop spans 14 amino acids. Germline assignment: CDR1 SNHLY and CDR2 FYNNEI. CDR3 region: CASGGGRGRKGYTF. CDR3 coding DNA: TGTGCCAGCGGGGGGGGGAGAGGGCGCAAGGGCTACACCTTC.

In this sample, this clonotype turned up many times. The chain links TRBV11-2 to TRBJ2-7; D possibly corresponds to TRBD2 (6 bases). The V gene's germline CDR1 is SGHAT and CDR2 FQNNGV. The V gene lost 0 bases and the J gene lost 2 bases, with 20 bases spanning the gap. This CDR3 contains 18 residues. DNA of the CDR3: TGTGCCAGCAGCTTAGAAGGAACTAGCCAAGTTTCCACCTACGAGCAGTACTTC. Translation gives CASSLEGTSQVSTYEQYF.

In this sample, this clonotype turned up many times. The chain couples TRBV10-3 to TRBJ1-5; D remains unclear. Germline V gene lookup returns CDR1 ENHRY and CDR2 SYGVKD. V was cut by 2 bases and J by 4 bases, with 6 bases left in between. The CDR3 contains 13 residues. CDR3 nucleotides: TGTGCCATCAGTGAGGACGGGAATCAGCCCCAGCATTTT. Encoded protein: CAISEDGNQPQHF.